These T cell receptor beta chains were read from a single sample in a study of cytomegalovirus exposure and HLA in healthy donors. Assay used: immunoSEQ multiplex PCR; TCRdb lists only in-frame clones, some missing. The repertoire holds under 200,000 clones, with roughly 81% as singletons. The sequencing input was PBMCs. The receptors here all came from a woman aged 30 to 39 in good health and CMV-seronegative. Each CDR3 is given with its conserved first and last residue. Fields, in order: J gene, D gene, clone size, V gene, CDR3 protein, CDR3 DNA. D genes are given only for firm matches. Clone sizes are given selectively: once, few, many, or a class where the clone is expanded.

TRBJ1-6 . . TRBV11-2 CASSLVPTQPLHF TGTGCCAGCAGCTTAGTCCCGACTCAACCCCTCCACTTT
TRBJ2-1 TRBD1 . TRBV5-1 CASKTSFTGGDSYNEQFF TGCGCCAGCAAAACTTCTTTTACAGGGGGCGACTCCTACAATGAGCAGTTCTTC
TRBJ2-5 . . TRBV21-1 CASSKRRTGTGMEETQYF TGTGCCAGCAGCAAAAGAAGGACCGGGACAGGGATGGAGGAGACCCAGTACTTC
TRBJ1-3 . few TRBV9 CASSASGTTGNTIYF TGTGCCAGCAGTGCCAGTGGGACAACTGGAAACACCATATATTTT
TRBJ2-2 . many TRBV7-9 CASSLLAGYTGELFF TGTGCCAGCAGCTTGTTGGCGGGTTACACCGGGGAGCTGTTTTTT
TRBJ1-4 . . TRBV2 CASSAWGGQEKLFF TGTGCCAGCAGTGCGTGGGGGGGGCAAGAAAAACTGTTTTTT
TRBJ2-5 TRBD2 . TRBV7-9 CASSYSGTSAQETQYF TGTGCCAGCAGCTACTCCGGGACTAGCGCCCAAGAGACCCAGTACTTC
TRBJ2-2 . . TRBV6-1 CASSEMGQNTGELFF TGTGCCAGCAGTGAAATGGGACAGAACACCGGGGAGCTGTTTTTT
TRBJ1-2 TRBD1 . TRBV29-1 CSVRDREDYGYTF TGCAGCGTTCGGGACAGGGAGGACTATGGCTACACCTTC
TRBJ1-1 . . TRBV6-5 CASSFIQGPEAFF TGTGCCAGCAGTTTCATACAGGGCCCTGAAGCTTTCTTT
TRBJ1-2 . . TRBV7-6 CASSLQSNYGYTF TGTGCCAGCAGTTTACAGTCTAACTATGGCTACACCTTC
TRBJ1-1 TRBD1 . TRBV11-3 CASSLSAGQGLGMNTEAFF TGTGCCAGCAGCTTAAGCGCGGGACAGGGTTTAGGCATGAACACTGAAGCTTTCTTT
TRBJ1-3 . . TRBV4-1 CASSQVIGSRNTIYF TGCGCCAGCAGCCAAGTCATTGGCAGTAGAAACACCATATATTTT
TRBJ1-4 . . TRBV6-1 CASSEATGSGEKLFF TGTGCCAGCAGTGAAGCAACGGGGTCGGGGGAAAAACTGTTTTTT
TRBJ1-2 . few TRBV30 CAWSLAGFYGYTF TGTGCCTGGAGTTTAGCAGGGTTCTATGGCTACACCTTC
TRBJ2-3 . . TRBV5-4 CASSLERSSTDTQYF TGTGCCAGCAGCCTAGAGAGGTCTAGCACAGATACGCAGTATTTT
TRBJ1-6 TRBD1 . TRBV27 CASSPRTGNNSPLHF TGTGCCAGCAGTCCCCGGACAGGGAACAATTCACCCCTCCACTTT
TRBJ2-1 TRBD2 . TRBV18 CASNAGLAGGIDEQFF TGTGCCAGCAATGCGGGACTAGCGGGAGGGATAGATGAGCAGTTCTTC
TRBJ2-7 TRBD2 . TRBV10-1 CASSKLAGESYEQYF TGCGCCAGCAGTAAACTAGCGGGGGAATCCTACGAGCAGTACTTC
TRBJ1-1 . . TRBV7-2 CASSETRVEAFF TGTGCCAGCAGCGAAACTAGGGTGGAAGCTTTCTTT
TRBJ1-2 . . TRBV27 CASNPTGYSGGYTF TGTGCCAGCAACCCCACGGGGTATTCGGGTGGCTACACCTTC
TRBJ2-3 . . TRBV6-4 CASSETGSTDTQYF TGTGCCAGCAGTGAGACAGGAAGCACAGATACGCAGTATTTT
TRBJ2-7 TRBD2 . TRBV5-1 CASSYSGSSYEQYF TGCGCCAGCAGCTATAGCGGGTCCTCCTACGAGCAGTACTTC
TRBJ1-4 TRBD1 . TRBV6-6 CASSYPTGIREKLFF TGTGCCAGCAGTTATCCGACAGGGATTCGAGAAAAACTGTTTTTT
TRBJ2-2 . . TRBV5-4 CASSSGLGGMGELFF TGTGCCAGCAGCTCAGGACTTGGGGGCATGGGGGAGCTGTTTTTT
TRBJ1-6 . . TRBV4-1 CASSSEGRNNSPLHF TGCGCCAGCAGCTCGGAGGGGCGGAATAATTCACCCCTCCACTTT
TRBJ1-5 . . TRBV4-2 CASSHQGSNQPQHF TGTGCCAGCAGCCATCAGGGTAGCAATCAGCCCCAGCATTTT
TRBJ1-5 . . TRBV6-1 CASIRVVNSNQPQHF TGTGCCAGCATCAGGGTGGTTAACAGCAATCAGCCCCAGCATTTT
TRBJ1-2 . few TRBV5-1 CASSPGEGLDGYTF TGCGCCAGCAGCCCCGGGGAGGGTCTGGATGGCTACACCTTC
TRBJ1-1 TRBD1 . TRBV18 CASSLSGTGANTEAFF TGTGCCAGCTCACTCTCCGGGACAGGAGCGAACACTGAAGCTTTCTTT
TRBJ2-7 TRBD1 . TRBV6-5 CASSLTGTGSYEQYF TGTGCCAGCAGTTTGACCGGGACAGGGTCCTACGAGCAGTACTTC
TRBJ1-4 . . TRBV28 CASKRAELTEKLFF TGTGCCAGCAAGAGGGCCGAATTGACTGAAAAACTGTTTTTT
TRBJ2-7 TRBD1 . TRBV13 CASSLKWTGPPPYEQYF TGTGCCAGCAGCTTAAAGTGGACAGGGCCTCCCCCTTACGAGCAGTACTTC
TRBJ2-7 TRBD1 . TRBV18 CASSPPNRGGSYEQYF TGTGCCAGCTCACCACCAAACAGGGGCGGGTCCTACGAGCAGTACTTC
TRBJ2-7 TRBD2 . TRBV19 CASSIGSGSIYEQYF TGTGCCAGTAGTATAGGGAGCGGGAGTATCTACGAGCAGTACTTC
TRBJ1-2 TRBD1 . TRBV11-1 CASSWGTGNYGYTF TGTGCCAGCAGCTGGGGGACAGGCAACTATGGCTACACCTTC
TRBJ2-1 . . TRBV29-1 CSVAQVSSYNEQFF TGCAGCGTTGCACAGGTGAGCTCCTACAATGAGCAGTTCTTC
TRBJ2-3 . . TRBV6-5 CASSYSRRSTDTQYF TGTGCCAGCAGTTACTCGAGGCGGAGCACAGATACGCAGTATTTT
TRBJ1-5 TRBD1 . TRBV5-1 CASSLAGGEQPQHF TGCGCCAGCAGCTTGGCAGGGGGCGAACAGCCCCAGCATTTT
TRBJ1-2 TRBD1 . TRBV28 CASRHQPGQGWDGYTF TGTGCCAGCAGGCACCAGCCGGGACAGGGGTGGGATGGCTACACCTTC
TRBJ1-1 TRBD1 . TRBV7-8 CASNIQGAMNTEAFF TGTGCCAGCAATATACAGGGGGCCATGAACACTGAAGCTTTCTTT
TRBJ2-7 TRBD1 . TRBV6-1 CASSSPQGLSYEQYF TGTGCCAGCAGTTCCCCACAGGGGTTGAGCTACGAGCAGTACTTC
TRBJ1-1 . . TRBV4-1 CASRHLVKRGFTEAFF TGCGCCAGCAGGCACCTAGTAAAGAGGGGGTTCACTGAAGCTTTCTTT
TRBJ2-5 . . TRBV4-1 CASSQDARNQETQYF TGCGCCAGCAGCCAAGATGCGCGGAACCAAGAGACCCAGTACTTC
TRBJ1-4 . . TRBV5-1 CASSLGQPGPEKLFF TGCGCCAGCAGCTTGGGACAGCCGGGTCCTGAAAAACTGTTTTTT